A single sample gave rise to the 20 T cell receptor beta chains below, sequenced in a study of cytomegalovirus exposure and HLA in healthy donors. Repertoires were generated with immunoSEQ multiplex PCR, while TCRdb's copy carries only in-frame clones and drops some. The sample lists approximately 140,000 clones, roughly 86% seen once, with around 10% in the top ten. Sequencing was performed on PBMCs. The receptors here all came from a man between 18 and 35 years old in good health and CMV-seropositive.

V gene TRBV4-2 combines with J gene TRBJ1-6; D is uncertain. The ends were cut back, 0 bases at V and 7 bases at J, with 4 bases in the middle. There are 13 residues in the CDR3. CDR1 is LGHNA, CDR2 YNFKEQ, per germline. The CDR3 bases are TGTGCCAGCAGCCAAGATCAGAATTCACCCCTCCACTTT. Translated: CASSQDQNSPLHF.

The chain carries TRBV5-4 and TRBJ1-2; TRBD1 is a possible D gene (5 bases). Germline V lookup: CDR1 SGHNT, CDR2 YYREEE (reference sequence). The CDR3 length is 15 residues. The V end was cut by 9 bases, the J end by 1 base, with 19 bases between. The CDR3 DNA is TGTGCCACCACGCTAGGAAGACAGATTAACTATGGCTACACCTTC. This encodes CATTLGRQINYGYTF.

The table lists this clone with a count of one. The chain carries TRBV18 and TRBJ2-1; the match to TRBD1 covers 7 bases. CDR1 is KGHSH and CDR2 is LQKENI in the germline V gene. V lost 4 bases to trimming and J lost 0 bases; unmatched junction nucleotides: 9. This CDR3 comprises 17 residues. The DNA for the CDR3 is TGTGCCAGCTCACTACGAGGGGGCGCGGACTCCTACAATGAGCAGTTCTTC. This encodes CASSLRGGADSYNEQFF.

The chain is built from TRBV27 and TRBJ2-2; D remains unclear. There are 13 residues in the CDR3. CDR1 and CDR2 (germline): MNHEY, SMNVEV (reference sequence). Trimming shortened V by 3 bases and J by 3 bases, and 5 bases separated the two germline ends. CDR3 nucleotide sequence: TGTGCCAGCAGTTTTACGGACACCGGGGAGCTGTTTTTT. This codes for CASSFTDTGELFF.

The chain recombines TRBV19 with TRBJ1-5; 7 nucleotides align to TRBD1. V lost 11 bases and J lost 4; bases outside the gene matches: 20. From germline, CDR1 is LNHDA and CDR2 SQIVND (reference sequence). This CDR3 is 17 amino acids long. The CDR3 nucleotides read TGTGCCTCCAAAGTGAGGGGGACAGCAGCTGTAAATCAGCCCCAGCATTTT. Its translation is CASKVRGTAAVNQPQHF.

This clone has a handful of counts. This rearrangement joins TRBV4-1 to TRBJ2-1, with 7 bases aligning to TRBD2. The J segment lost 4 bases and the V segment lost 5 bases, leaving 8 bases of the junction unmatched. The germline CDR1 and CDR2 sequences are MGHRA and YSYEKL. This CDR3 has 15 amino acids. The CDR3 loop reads CASSKTAGEYNEQFF. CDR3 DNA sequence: TGCGCCAGCAGCAAGACGGCGGGAGAGTACAATGAGCAGTTCTTC.

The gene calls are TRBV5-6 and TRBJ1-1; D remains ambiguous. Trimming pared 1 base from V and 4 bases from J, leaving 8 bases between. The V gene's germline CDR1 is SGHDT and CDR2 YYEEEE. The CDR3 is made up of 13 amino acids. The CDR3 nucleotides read TGTGCCAGCAGCTTGCGTAGCGGCACTGAAGCTTTCTTT. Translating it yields CASSLRSGTEAFF.

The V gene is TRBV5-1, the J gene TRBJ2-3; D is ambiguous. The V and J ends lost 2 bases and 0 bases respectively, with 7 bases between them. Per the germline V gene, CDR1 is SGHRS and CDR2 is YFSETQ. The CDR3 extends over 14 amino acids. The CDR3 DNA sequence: TGCGCCAGCAGCTTACAGCTTAGCACAGATACGCAGTATTTT. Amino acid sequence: CASSLQLSTDTQYF.

The CDR3 sequence: CASNGQGGNTEAFF. As DNA, the CDR3 is TGTGCCAGCAATGGACAGGGCGGAAACACTGAAGCTTTCTTT. The chain joins TRBV2 to TRBJ1-1, with TRBD1 matching over 8 bases. Losses at the gene ends were 7 bases for V and 2 bases for J; bases not matched to a gene: 6. CDR3 length: 14 residues. Looked up from germline, CDR1 is SNHLY and CDR2 is FYNNEI.

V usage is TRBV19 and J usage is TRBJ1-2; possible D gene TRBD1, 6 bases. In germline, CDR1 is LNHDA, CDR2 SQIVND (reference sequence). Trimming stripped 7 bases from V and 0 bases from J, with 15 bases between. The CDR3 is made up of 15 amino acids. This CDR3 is CASTDRLGPNYGYTF. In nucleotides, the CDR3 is TGTGCCAGTACCGACAGGCTCGGGCCTAACTATGGCTACACCTTC.

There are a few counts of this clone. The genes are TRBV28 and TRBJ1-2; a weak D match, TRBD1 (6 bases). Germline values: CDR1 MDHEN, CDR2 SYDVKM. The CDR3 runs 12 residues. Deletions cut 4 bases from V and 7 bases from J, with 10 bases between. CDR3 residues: CASSSYRAGYTF. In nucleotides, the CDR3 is TGTGCCAGCAGTTCTTACAGGGCTGGCTACACCTTC.

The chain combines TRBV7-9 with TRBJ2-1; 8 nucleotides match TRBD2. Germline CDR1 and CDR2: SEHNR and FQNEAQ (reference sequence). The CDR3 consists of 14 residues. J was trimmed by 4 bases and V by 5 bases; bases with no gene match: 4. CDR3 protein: CASSRSGEYNEQFF. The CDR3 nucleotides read TGTGCCAGCAGCCGTAGCGGGGAATACAATGAGCAGTTCTTC.

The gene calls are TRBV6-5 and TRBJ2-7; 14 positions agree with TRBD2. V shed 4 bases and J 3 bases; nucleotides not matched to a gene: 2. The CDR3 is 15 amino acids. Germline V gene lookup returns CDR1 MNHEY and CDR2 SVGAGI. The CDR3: CASSLTSGRVYEQYF. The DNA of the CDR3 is TGTGCCAGCAGTTTGACTAGCGGGAGGGTCTACGAGCAGTACTTC.

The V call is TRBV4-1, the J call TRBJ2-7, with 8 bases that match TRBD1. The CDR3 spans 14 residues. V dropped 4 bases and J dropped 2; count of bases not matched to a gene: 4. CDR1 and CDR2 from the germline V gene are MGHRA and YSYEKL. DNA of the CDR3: TGCGCCAGCAGCCGTGACAGGGGAACCTACGAGCAGTACTTC. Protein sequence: CASSRDRGTYEQYF.

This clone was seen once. CDR3 in DNA: TGTGCCAGCAAGACGGGACTAGACATTCATGAGCAGTTCTTC. Its translation is CASKTGLDIHEQFF. The chain employs TRBV27 and TRBJ2-1, with 8 bases that match TRBD2. The CDR3 contains 14 residues. Germline loops: CDR1 MNHEY, CDR2 SMNVEV (reference sequence). J lost 8 bases, V lost 7 bases, and 10 bases had no gene match.

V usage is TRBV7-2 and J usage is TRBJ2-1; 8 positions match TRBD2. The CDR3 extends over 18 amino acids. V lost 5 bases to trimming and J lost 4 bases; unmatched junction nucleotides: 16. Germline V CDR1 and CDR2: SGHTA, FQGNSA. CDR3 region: CASSQTSRPLAGYNEQFF. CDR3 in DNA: TGTGCCAGCAGCCAAACAAGCCGGCCCTTAGCGGGATACAATGAGCAGTTCTTC.

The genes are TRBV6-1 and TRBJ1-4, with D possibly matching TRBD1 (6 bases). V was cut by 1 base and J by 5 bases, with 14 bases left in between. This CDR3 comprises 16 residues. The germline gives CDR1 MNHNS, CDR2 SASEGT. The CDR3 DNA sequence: TGTGCCAGCAGTGAAGGAAAGGGCGGGGGCAATGAAAAACTGTTTTTT. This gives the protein CASSEGKGGGNEKLFF.

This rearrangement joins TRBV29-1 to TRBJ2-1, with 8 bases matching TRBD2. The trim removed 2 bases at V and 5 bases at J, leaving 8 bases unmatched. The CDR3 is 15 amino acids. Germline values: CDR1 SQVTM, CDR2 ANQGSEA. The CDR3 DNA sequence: TGCAGCGTTGAACCACCGGGAGGGGAAGACAATGAGCAGTTCTTC. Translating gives CSVEPPGGEDNEQFF.

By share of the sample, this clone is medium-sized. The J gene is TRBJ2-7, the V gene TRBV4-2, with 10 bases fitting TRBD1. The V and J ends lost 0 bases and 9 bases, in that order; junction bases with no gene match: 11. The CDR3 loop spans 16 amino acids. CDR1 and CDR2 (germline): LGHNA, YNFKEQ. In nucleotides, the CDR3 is TGTGCCAGCAGCCAAGATTGGGACAGGGGCCCAATCGCGCAGTACTTC. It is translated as CASSQDWDRGPIAQYF.

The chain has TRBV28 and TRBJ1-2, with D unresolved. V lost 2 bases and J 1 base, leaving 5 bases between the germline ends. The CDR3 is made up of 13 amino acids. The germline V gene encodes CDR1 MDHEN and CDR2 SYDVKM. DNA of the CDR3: TGTGCCAGCAGTTTAAGCGTTAACTATGGCTACACCTTC. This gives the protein CASSLSVNYGYTF.